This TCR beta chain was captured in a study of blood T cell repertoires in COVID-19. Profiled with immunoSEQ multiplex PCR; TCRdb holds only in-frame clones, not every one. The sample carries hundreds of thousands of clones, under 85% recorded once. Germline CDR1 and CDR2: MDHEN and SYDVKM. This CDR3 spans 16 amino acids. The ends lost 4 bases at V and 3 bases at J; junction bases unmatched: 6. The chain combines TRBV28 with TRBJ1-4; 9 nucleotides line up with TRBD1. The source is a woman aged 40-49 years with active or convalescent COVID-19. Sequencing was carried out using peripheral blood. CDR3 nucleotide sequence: TGTGCCAGCAGTTCCGGGACAGGGTCCGCTAATGAAAAACTGTTTTTT. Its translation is CASSSGTGSANEKLFF. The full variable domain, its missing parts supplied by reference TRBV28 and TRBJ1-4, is DVKVTQSSRYLVKRTGEKVFLECVQDMDHENMFWYRQDPGLGLRLIYFSYDVKMKEKGDIPEGYSVSREKKERFSLILESASTNQTSMYLCASSSGTGSANEKLFFGSGTQLSVL.